This T cell receptor beta chain derives from a study of beta chain features in type 1 diabetes. The CDR3 covers 16 residues. Germline CDR1 and CDR2: MNHEY and SVGAGI. The J segment lost 2 bases and the V segment lost 4 bases, leaving 7 bases of the junction unmatched. The authors took one heparinised blood draw, averaging roughly 100 mL, from each donor. Each of the CD4+ naive, central memory, regulatory and stem cell-like memory populations was sorted via CD45RO/CCR7/CD25/CD127/CD95/CD27. Findings and limits, study-wide: Patients with type 1 diabetes showed fewer VDJ junction insertions and more deletions. A possible short-template PCR bias applies equally to patients and controls. In all four CD4+ subsets, TCRB CDR3 length was significantly, moderately reduced in type 1 diabetes.

TCRB transcripts that were expressed got sequenced, as all of the isolated RNA had been reverse transcribed. Measured with immunoSEQ multiplex PCR; TCRdb has only the in-frame clones, and not every one. Among hundreds of thousands of clones listed, roughly an eighth were seen once. In its sample, this clone was seen a few times. No antigen is known for it. The source of this sequence is a man aged 18 to 35 with type 1 diabetes. What was sequenced was naive CD4+ T cells from blood. The chain carries TRBV6-5 and TRBJ1-2, with TRBD1 identical over 10 bases. This CDR3 reads CASSSQPGQGNYGYTF. The CDR3 DNA is TGTGCCAGCAGTTCCCAACCGGGACAGGGGAACTATGGCTACACCTTC.